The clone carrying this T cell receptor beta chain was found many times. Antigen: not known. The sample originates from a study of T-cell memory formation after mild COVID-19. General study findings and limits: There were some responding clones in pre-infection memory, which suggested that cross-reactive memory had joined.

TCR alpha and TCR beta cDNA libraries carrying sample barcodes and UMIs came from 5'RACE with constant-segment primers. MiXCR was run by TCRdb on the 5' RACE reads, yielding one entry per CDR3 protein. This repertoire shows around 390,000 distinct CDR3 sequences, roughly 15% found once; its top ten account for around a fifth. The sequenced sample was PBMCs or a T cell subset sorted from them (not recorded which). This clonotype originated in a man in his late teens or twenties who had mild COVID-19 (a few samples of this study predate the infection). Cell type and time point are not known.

The CDR3 here is CASSLAPGRQYEQYV. The CDR3 DNA follows: TGTGCCAGCAGCTTAGCCCCGGGACGGCAATACGAGCAGTACGTC. The genes are TRBV7-8 and TRBJ2-7; either TRBD1 or TRBD2 may fit D (5 bases each). The CDR3 sequence is 15 residues long. Germline values: CDR1 SGHVS, CDR2 FQNEAQ. V was trimmed by 0 bases and J by 4 bases, leaving 13 bases between them.